The 23 T cell receptor beta chains reported below all come from one sample, sequenced in a study of regulatory T cells in long-lasting Graves disease. Time point defined: newly diagnosed GD, antithyroid drugs for less than 3 months. RNA from PBMCs was the source of the TCR library. Relying on iRepertoire HTBI primers and Arm-PCR of CDR3 regions, the team built TCR beta libraries. TCRdb re-called the multiplex PCR reads through MiXCR, storing one row per CDR3 protein. This sample has about 360,000 distinct CDR3 sequences, with about 17% found just once. These same records also appear under a second study, on T cells in Graves' hyperthyroidism and ophthalmopathy.

The sequences come from peripheral blood mononuclear cells (PBMCs), collected at new diagnosis, from a patient treated with antithyroid drugs. Source of these receptors: a woman aged 18-29 years with Graves disease.

This clonotype came up many times. The chain is built from TRBV12-3 or TRBV12-4 and TRBJ1-1; D remains ambiguous. The CDR3 covers 14 residues. V dropped 3 bases and J dropped 6 bases, with 14 bases sitting between them. DNA of the CDR3: TGTGCCAGCAGTTTCTCAACTTCCCTACCTGAAGCTTTCTTT. Residues: CASSFSTSLPEAFF.

The chain employs TRBV2 and TRBJ1-6; TRBD1 matches at 8 bases. V lost 7 bases and J lost 10; bases outside the gene matches: 18. The length of the CDR3 is 17 residues. The germline V gene has CDR1 SNHLY and CDR2 FYNNEI. The CDR3 loop reads CASTLTGALGQGSPLHF. The DNA for the CDR3 is TGTGCCAGCACCTTGACAGGGGCGCTTGGTCAAGGCTCACCCCTCCACTTT. The entire variable domain, with the rest obtained from reference TRBV2 and TRBJ1-6, is as follows: EPEVTQTPSHQVTQMGQEVILRCVPISNHLYFYWYRQILGQKVEFLVSFYNNEISEKSEIFDDQFSVERPDGSNFTLKIRSTKLEDSAMYFCASTLTGALGQGSPLHFGNGTRLTVT.

The table lists this clonotype with many counts. This rearrangement joins TRBV28 to TRBJ1-2, with 7 bases matching TRBD1. V dropped 8 bases and J dropped 4; count of bases not matched to a gene: 7. Germline CDR1 is MDHEN and CDR2 is SYDVKM. The CDR3 extends over 13 amino acids. The CDR3 loop reads CASSPGQIYGYTF. The CDR3 DNA sequence: TGTGCCAGCTCACCGGGACAGATCTATGGCTACACCTTC.

This clonotype has at least ten counts. V gene TRBV12-3 or TRBV12-4 combines with J gene TRBJ1-5, with 9 bases identical to TRBD1. Unmatched junction bases numbered 7, after V lost 6 bases and J lost 1 base. This CDR3 is 16 amino acids long. DNA for the CDR3: TGTGCCAGCAGCCCCGAGGGACAGGGCAGCAATCAGCCCCAGCATTTT. Protein sequence: CASSPEGQGSNQPQHF.

The sample holds one count of this clonotype. The chain joins TRBV2 to TRBJ2-1, with a tentative D call TRBD2 (7 bases). Germline assignment: CDR1 SNHLY and CDR2 FYNNEI. The CDR3 consists of 14 residues. Trimming took off 6 bases at V and 5 bases at J, with 14 bases between the two ends. The CDR3 protein is CASSIRGGDNEQFF. CDR3 DNA sequence: TGTGCCAGCAGCATTAGGGGGGGGGACAATGAGCAGTTCTTC.

This clonotype was seen repeatedly, ten times or more. V is TRBV20-1 and J is TRBJ1-1; tentative D call: TRBD1 (5 bases). Germline CDR1 is DFQATT and CDR2 is SNEGSKA (reference sequence). The CDR3 spans 15 residues. The ends were cut back, 3 bases at V and 4 bases at J, with 18 bases in the middle. CDR3 in amino acids: CSARDIVRTVTEAFF. In DNA form, the CDR3 reads TGCAGTGCTAGGGACATCGTCAGGACCGTCACTGAAGCTTTCTTT.

In this sample, this clonotype turned up a few times. As DNA, the CDR3 is TGTGCCAGCAGCGCCGCGGGGAGCACAGATACGCAGTATTTT. Amino acids: CASSAAGSTDTQYF. The chain uses TRBV9 and TRBJ2-3; D perhaps matches TRBD2 (6 bases). V dropped 3 bases and J dropped 0 bases, with 8 bases sitting between them. Germline V gives CDR1 SGDLS, CDR2 YYNGEE. This CDR3 comprises 14 residues. Drawing the rest from reference TRBV9 and TRBJ2-3, the complete variable domain is DSGVTQTPKHLITATGQRVTLRCSPRSGDLSVYWYQQSLDQGLQFLIQYYNGEERAKGNILERFSAQQFPDLHSELNLSSLELGDSALYFCASSAAGSTDTQYFGPGTRLTVL.

The sample holds a few counts of this clonotype. V and J are TRBV20-1 and TRBJ2-6; D unresolved. This CDR3 has 16 amino acids. The ends were cut back, 4 bases at V and 1 base at J, with 14 bases in the middle. The V gene's germline CDR1 is DFQATT and CDR2 SNEGSKA (reference sequence). CDR3 in DNA: TGCAGTGCTAAGAAGGCAACCCCTTCTGGGGCCAACGTCCTGACTTTC. Residues: CSAKKATPSGANVLTF.

This clonotype was picked up a small number of times. The chain is built from TRBV6-1 and TRBJ2-2; TRBD2 might be the D (5 bases). The CDR3 loop spans 16 amino acids. Deletions cut 0 bases from V and 8 bases from J, with 16 bases between. Looked up from germline, CDR1 is MNHNS and CDR2 is SASEGT. CDR3 coding DNA: TGTGCCAGCAGTGAAGCGCTTCGAGGGAATAATGGGGAGCTGTTTTTT. It translates to CASSEALRGNNGELFF.

The genes are TRBV18 and TRBJ2-1; no firm D call. The CDR3 is made up of 13 amino acids. Deletions cut 8 bases from V and 7 bases from J, with 15 bases between. Germline V gives CDR1 KGHSH, CDR2 LQKENI. The CDR3 region is CASRAGGRNEQFF. CDR3 in DNA: TGTGCCAGCAGGGCAGGTGGTCGGAATGAGCAGTTCTTC.

This clonotype was detected a few times. The chain employs TRBV4-1 and TRBJ2-3, with 10 nucleotides matching TRBD2. V lost 0 bases to trimming and J lost 5 bases; unmatched junction nucleotides: 14. The CDR3 sequence is 19 residues long. The V gene's germline CDR1 is MGHRA and CDR2 YSYEKL. CDR3: CASSQDQGSAGGPGDTQYF. The DNA of the CDR3 is TGCGCCAGCAGCCAAGATCAGGGATCAGCGGGAGGGCCCGGAGATACGCAGTATTTT.

This clonotype was observed at least ten times. The rearrangement links TRBV7-2 to TRBJ2-1, with D hard to call. The length of the CDR3 is 17 residues. Germline CDR1 and CDR2: SGHTA and FQGNSA. The ends were cut back, 5 bases at V and 0 bases at J, with 17 bases in the middle. CDR3 amino acids: CASSRRFRQSSYNEQFF. DNA of the CDR3: TGTGCCAGCAGCCGACGTTTCAGGCAGAGCTCCTACAATGAGCAGTTCTTC.

There are many counts of this clonotype. The rearrangement uses TRBV28 and TRBJ2-7, with 7 bases aligning to TRBD1. Trimming took 6 bases from V and 6 from J; bases not matched to a gene: 8. Germline V gene data show CDR1 as MDHEN and CDR2 as SYDVKM. The CDR3 has 13 residues. The CDR3 sequence: CASSPGTESEQYF. Written as DNA, the CDR3 is TGTGCCAGCAGCCCAGGGACAGAATCCGAGCAGTACTTC.

This clonotype was counted at least ten times. The chain carries TRBV30 and TRBJ1-5; D may be TRBD1 (5 bases). Trimming left V 5 bases short and J 4 bases short, with 12 bases between. Germline V lookup: CDR1 GTSNPN, CDR2 SVGIG (reference sequence). The CDR3 contains 13 residues. CDR3 sequence reads: CAWAGTANQPQHF. As DNA, the CDR3 is TGTGCCTGGGCGGGGACTGCAAATCAGCCCCAGCATTTT.

This clonotype was counted many times. This chain uses TRBV27 with TRBJ2-1; a weak D match, TRBD2 (5 bases). From germline, CDR1 is MNHEY and CDR2 SMNVEV (reference sequence). The CDR3 extends over 14 amino acids. V was shortened by 10 bases and J by 3 bases, with 16 bases between the two germline ends. CDR3 sequence (DNA): TGTGCCACCAGCGGATCCCTCGACTACAATGAGCAGTTCTTC. Translating it yields CATSGSLDYNEQFF.

The chain couples TRBV5-1 to TRBJ1-4; 8 bases map to TRBD1. CDR3 length equals 15 residues. Germline V gene sequence: CDR1 SGHRS, CDR2 YFSETQ. The junction had 6 bases not matched to a gene; V was cut back by 3 bases and J by 5 bases. The CDR3 reads CASSSGQAPNEKLFF. In DNA, the CDR3 is TGCGCCAGCAGCTCGGGACAGGCACCGAATGAAAAACTGTTTTTT.

The chain has TRBV6-4 and TRBJ2-3; TRBD2 agrees at 9 bases. This CDR3 has 23 amino acids. Unmatched junction bases numbered 28, after V lost 6 bases and J lost 0 bases. Germline CDR1 MRHNA, CDR2 SNTAGT. CDR3 sequence reads: CASREKIAGDRRAQLISTDTQYF. DNA of the CDR3: TGTGCCAGCAGAGAAAAGATAGCGGGAGATAGGAGGGCCCAACTTATCAGCACAGATACGCAGTATTTT.

The table lists this clonotype with many counts. The genes are TRBV11-2 and TRBJ2-7, with 7 bases fitting TRBD1. This CDR3 region has 13 residues. CDR1 is SGHAT and CDR2 is FQNNGV in the germline V gene. V was pared by 5 bases and J by 6 bases, with 7 bases of the junction left unmatched. This CDR3 reads CASSKRQGFEQYF. DNA for the CDR3: TGTGCCAGCAGCAAACGACAGGGTTTCGAGCAGTACTTC. Full variable domain (rest looked up from reference TRBV11-2 and TRBJ2-7): EAGVAQSPRYKIIEKRQSVAFWCNPISGHATLYWYQQILGQGPKLLIQFQNNGVVDDSQLPKDRFSAERLKGVDSTLKIQPAKLEDSAVYLCASSKRQGFEQYFGPGTRLTVT.

In regard to this clonotype: This clone may be a read error of a much larger clone one base away. The DNA of the CDR3 is TGCACCAGCACCAGGGGAATGAACACTGAAGCTTTCTTT. Amino acid sequence: CTSTRGMNTEAFF. The gene calls are TRBV5-1 and TRBJ1-1, with TRBD1 as a possible D gene (6 bases). Looked up from germline, CDR1 is SGHRS and CDR2 is YFSETQ. The CDR3 contains 13 residues.

This clonotype has just a few counts. The J gene is TRBJ1-5, the V gene TRBV15, with 7 positions matching TRBD1. With 0 bases clipped from V and 0 bases from J, the junction kept 8 bases outside the gene matches. In germline, CDR1 is LNHNV, CDR2 YYDKDF (reference sequence). This CDR3 has 18 residues. CDR3 residues: CATSRDPARGYSNQPQHF. DNA of the CDR3: TGTGCCACCAGCAGAGATCCCGCCAGGGGGTATAGCAATCAGCCCCAGCATTTT.

Ten or more counts support this clonotype. CDR3 DNA sequence: TGTGCCAGCAGCCAAGTCTTAGGGTTCAATCAGCCCCAGCATTTT. Its translation: CASSQVLGFNQPQHF. The rearrangement uses TRBV3-1 and TRBJ1-5; D is undetermined. Germline loops: CDR1 LGHDT, CDR2 YNNKEL (reference sequence). Trimming removed 1 base from V and 3 bases from J, with 10 bases in between. The CDR3 totals 15 residues.

In its sample, this clonotype was seen many times. The rearrangement uses TRBV5-6 and TRBJ2-3; 9 bases match TRBD2. From germline, CDR1 is SGHDT and CDR2 YYEEEE. V lost 2 bases, J lost 4 bases, and 5 bases stayed unmatched. The CDR3 sequence is 15 residues long. The CDR3 sequence: CASSLWTSDSDTQYF. The CDR3 bases are TGTGCCAGCAGCTTATGGACTAGCGACTCAGATACGCAGTATTTT.

In its sample, this clonotype was seen many times. At one of its ends the junction is not consistent with the germline gene, which may arise from a read error. V and J are TRBV5-1 and TRBJ1-1, with TRBD1 matching 8 bases. This CDR3 contains 14 residues. The germline V gene encodes CDR1 SGHRS and CDR2 YFSETQ. The CDR3, as DNA: TGTGCCAGCAGCGGGGACAGGTCGAACACTGAAGCTTTCTTT. Protein: CASSGDRSNTEAFF.